Presented here are 11 T cell receptor beta chains from one specimen sequenced in a study of shared clonotypes between healthy human individuals. The table came from immunoSEQ multiplex PCR; TCRdb's copy has only in-frame clones and leaves some out. The sample yields over a million clones, around 75% seen once. Sequencing was carried out using memory CD4+ T cells sorted from blood. Stated subset: CD45RA-negative fraction. The receptors were sampled from a man in his late teens or twenties in good health.

The chain employs TRBV4-1 and TRBJ2-7; 7 nucleotides align to TRBD2. The V segment lost 2 bases and the J segment 6 bases; nucleotides outside the gene matches: 13. This CDR3 contains 16 residues. CDR1 and CDR2 from the germline V gene are MGHRA and YSYEKL. This CDR3 reads CASSQLTPERGLEQYF. DNA for the CDR3: TGCGCCAGCAGCCAACTTACTCCGGAGCGGGGTCTCGAGCAGTACTTC.

This clone has a single count. The chain carries TRBV5-6 and TRBJ1-1, with D possibly being TRBD1 (5 bases). Germline V gene data show CDR1 as SGHDT and CDR2 as YYEEEE. V gave up 2 bases and J gave up 8 bases, with 16 bases separating them. The CDR3 loop spans 14 amino acids. The CDR3 sequence: CASSLLRGLPEAFF. Here the CDR3 DNA reads TGTGCCAGCAGCTTATTGAGGGGATTGCCAGAAGCTTTCTTT.

V and J are TRBV19 and TRBJ1-2; TRBD1 matches at 8 bases. Per germline, CDR1 LNHDA and CDR2 SQIVND (reference sequence). The CDR3 runs 14 residues. Germline trimming cut 1 base from V and 4 bases from J; bases unmatched to any gene: 2. The CDR3 is CASSIGTGLYGYTF. The CDR3 DNA reads TGTGCCAGTAGTATAGGGACAGGGCTCTATGGCTACACCTTC.

J is TRBJ1-2 and V is TRBV30; 7 positions agree with TRBD1. This CDR3 has 14 residues. The V gene end was trimmed by 3 bases and the J gene end by 2 bases; junction bases not matched to a gene: 6. The V gene's germline CDR1 is GTSNPN and CDR2 SVGIG (reference sequence). The CDR3 DNA follows: TGTGCCTGGAGAAGGAAGGACAGGAACTATGGCTACACCTTC. It encodes CAWRRKDRNYGYTF.

The V and J genes are TRBV6-6 and TRBJ1-1; a possible D gene is TRBD1 (6 bases). The CDR3 contains 12 residues. In germline, CDR1 is MNHNY, CDR2 SVGAGI (reference sequence). Trimming removed 6 bases from V and 8 bases from J, with 13 bases in between. The CDR3 nucleotides read TGTGCCAGCAGAAAACAGGGCTTAGAAGCTTTCTTT. It encodes CASRKQGLEAFF.

This sequence joins TRBV9 and TRBJ2-1; 10 bases match TRBD2. After removal of 0 bases from V and 6 bases from J, the junction contained 0 bases not matched to a gene. The CDR3 loop spans 14 amino acids. Germline V gene data show CDR1 as SGDLS and CDR2 as YYNGEE. The DNA of the CDR3 is TGTGCCAGCAGCGTAGCTAGCGGGGGCAATGAGCAGTTCTTC. This sequence encodes CASSVASGGNEQFF.

V is TRBV18 and J is TRBJ2-3, with D possibly matching TRBD1 (6 bases). The germline gives CDR1 KGHSH, CDR2 LQKENI. The ends were cut back, 4 bases at V and 4 bases at J, with 12 bases in the middle. This CDR3 comprises 14 residues. CDR3 sequence: CASSLDRLPDTQYF. The DNA of the CDR3 is TGTGCCAGCTCACTCGACAGGTTACCAGATACGCAGTATTTT.

A single count supports this clone. This rearrangement joins TRBV6-1 to TRBJ1-3; 7 bases are shared with TRBD1. The CDR3 has 16 amino acids. Germline V gene data show CDR1 as MNHNS and CDR2 as SASEGT. V lost 4 bases and J lost 0; bases outside the gene matches: 6. CDR3 sequence: CASSAKQGGSGNTIYF. CDR3 DNA sequence: TGTGCCAGCAGTGCAAAGCAGGGGGGCTCTGGAAACACCATATATTTT.

This rearrangement joins TRBV29-1 to TRBJ2-6; D may be TRBD1 or TRBD2 (6 bases each). Trimming took off 5 bases at V and 2 bases at J, with 7 bases between the two ends. The CDR3 sequence is 13 residues long. Germline V CDR1 and CDR2: SQVTM, ANQGSEA. The CDR3 DNA sequence: TGCAGCGTTAGGGGGGCTGGGGCCAACGTCCTGACTTTC. Translated: CSVRGAGANVLTF.

This clone was counted a single time. The rearrangement links TRBV10-2 to TRBJ1-4; D not certain. CDR1 and CDR2 from the germline V gene are WSHSY and SAAADI. The CDR3 extends over 14 amino acids. Trimming cost V 6 bases and J 7 bases, with 15 bases left between them. CDR3 sequence: CASSEILISEKLFF. CDR3 DNA sequence: TGCGCCAGCAGCGAGATTCTGATTTCTGAAAAACTGTTTTTT.

The V call is TRBV19, the J call TRBJ2-2; 8 nucleotides line up with TRBD1. The CDR3 is made up of 17 amino acids. Germline CDR1 and CDR2: LNHDA and SQIVND (reference sequence). With V trimmed by 4 bases and J by 1 base, 8 bases remained unmatched. The CDR3 here is CASSSLIGTGNTGELFF. The CDR3 region has the DNA TGTGCCAGTAGTAGCCTAATAGGGACAGGGAACACCGGGGAGCTGTTTTTT.